These 5 T cell receptor beta chains were sequenced from one sample in a study of T cell responses to AZD1222 COVID-19 vaccine. Profiled with immunoSEQ multiplex PCR; TCRdb holds only in-frame clones, not every one. This sample has about 130,000 clones, with 70% to 90% found just once. The starting material was peripheral blood, obtained on day 0 of AZD1222 vaccination. The receptors come from an adult in good health.

The V call is TRBV5-6, the J call TRBJ2-2, with 8 bases lining up with TRBD1. CDR1 SGHDT and CDR2 YYEEEE come from the germline V gene. V lost 4 bases, J lost 5 bases, and 7 bases stayed unmatched. There are 15 residues in the CDR3. Here the CDR3 reads CASSTPTGVTGELFF. CDR3 in DNA: TGTGCCAGCAGCACACCGACAGGGGTGACCGGGGAGCTGTTTTTT.

The rearrangement joins TRBV5-1 to TRBJ2-7; unclear D gene. Deletions cut 4 bases from V and 3 bases from J, with 8 bases between. Germline V gene data show CDR1 as SGHRS and CDR2 as YFSETQ. The length of the CDR3 is 12 residues. The CDR3 sequence is CASSILDYEQYF. As DNA, the CDR3 is TGCGCCAGCAGCATCCTAGACTACGAGCAGTACTTC. The variable domain in full, completed from reference TRBV5-1 and TRBJ2-7, reads KAGVTQTPRYLIKTRGQQVTLSCSPISGHRSVSWYQQTPGQGLQFLFEYFSETQRNKGNFPGRFSGRQFSNSRSEMNVSTLELGDSALYLCASSILDYEQYFGPGTRLTVT.

This sequence joins TRBV6-5 and TRBJ2-1; D may match TRBD1 or TRBD2 (5 bases each). The CDR3 loop spans 11 amino acids. V lost 7 bases, J lost 7 bases, and 8 bases lay in between. Germline values: CDR1 MNHEY, CDR2 SVGAGI. Written as DNA, the CDR3 is TGTGCCAGCAAATGGGGGAATGAGCAGTTCTTC. The encoded protein is CASKWGNEQFF.

This clone was found once. The chain couples TRBV4-1 to TRBJ2-3, with unresolved D. Germline CDR1 MGHRA, CDR2 YSYEKL. The V end was cut by 1 base, the J end by 3 bases, with 8 bases between. The CDR3 is 14 residues long. CDR3 coding DNA: TGCGCCAGCAGCCAAGTGGGAAATACAGATACGCAGTATTTT. It specifies CASSQVGNTDTQYF.

This chain connects TRBV5-1 to TRBJ1-2; tentatively, D is TRBD1 (5 bases). Trimming stripped 4 bases from V and 6 bases from J, with 19 bases between. This CDR3 is 15 amino acids long. CDR1 is SGHRS and CDR2 is YFSETQ in the germline V gene. CDR3 nucleotides: TGCGCCAGCAGCCCGGAAGGGGTCAGAATAGATGGCTACACCTTC. This sequence encodes CASSPEGVRIDGYTF.